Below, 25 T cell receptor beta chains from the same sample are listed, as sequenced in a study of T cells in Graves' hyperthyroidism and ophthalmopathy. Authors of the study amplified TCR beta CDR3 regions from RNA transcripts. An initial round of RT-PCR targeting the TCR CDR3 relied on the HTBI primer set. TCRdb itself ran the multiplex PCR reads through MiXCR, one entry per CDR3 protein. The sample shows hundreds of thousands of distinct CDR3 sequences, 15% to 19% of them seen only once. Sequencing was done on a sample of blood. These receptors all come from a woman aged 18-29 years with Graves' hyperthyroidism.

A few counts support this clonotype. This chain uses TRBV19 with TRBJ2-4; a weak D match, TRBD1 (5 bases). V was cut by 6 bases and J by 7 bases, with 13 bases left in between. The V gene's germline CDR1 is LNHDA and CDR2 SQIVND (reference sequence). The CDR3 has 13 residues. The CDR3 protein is CASSIRVVNIQYF. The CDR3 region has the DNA TGTGCCAGTAGCATCAGGGTGGTGAACATTCAGTACTTC.

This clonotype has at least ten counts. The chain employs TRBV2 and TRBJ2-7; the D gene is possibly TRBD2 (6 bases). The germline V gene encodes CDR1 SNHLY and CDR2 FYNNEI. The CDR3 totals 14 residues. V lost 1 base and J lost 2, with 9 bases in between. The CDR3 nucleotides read TGTGCCAGCAGTGAAGGGGGGGTAACCTACGAGCAGTACTTC. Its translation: CASSEGGVTYEQYF.

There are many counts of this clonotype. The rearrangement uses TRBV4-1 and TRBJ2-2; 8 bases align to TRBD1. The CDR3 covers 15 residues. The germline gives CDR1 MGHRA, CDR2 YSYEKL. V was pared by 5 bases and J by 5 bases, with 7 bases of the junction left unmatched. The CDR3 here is CASSATGTGTGELFF. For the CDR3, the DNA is TGCGCCAGCAGCGCTACCGGGACAGGAACCGGGGAGCTGTTTTTT.

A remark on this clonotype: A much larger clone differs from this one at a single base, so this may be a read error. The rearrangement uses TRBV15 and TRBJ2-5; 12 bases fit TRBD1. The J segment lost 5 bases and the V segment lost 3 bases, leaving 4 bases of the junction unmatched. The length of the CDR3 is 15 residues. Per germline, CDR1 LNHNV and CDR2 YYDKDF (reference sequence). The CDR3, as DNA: TGTGCCACCAGCAGCCGGGACAGGGGGCCCGAGACCCAGTACTTC. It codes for CATSSRDRGPETQYF. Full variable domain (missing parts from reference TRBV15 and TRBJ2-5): DAMVIQNPRYQVTQFGKPVTLSCSQTLNHNVMYWYQQKSSQAPKLLFHYYDKDFNNEADTPDNFQSRRPNTSFCFLDIRSPGLGDTAMYLCATSSRDRGPETQYFGPGTRLLVL.

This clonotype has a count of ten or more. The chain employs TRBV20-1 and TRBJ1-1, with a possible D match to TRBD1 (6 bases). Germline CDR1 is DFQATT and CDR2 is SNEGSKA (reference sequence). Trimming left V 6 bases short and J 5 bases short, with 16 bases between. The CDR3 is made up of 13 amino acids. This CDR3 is CSAAEGGRTEAFF. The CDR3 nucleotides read TGCAGTGCCGCCGAAGGGGGGAGGACTGAAGCTTTCTTT.

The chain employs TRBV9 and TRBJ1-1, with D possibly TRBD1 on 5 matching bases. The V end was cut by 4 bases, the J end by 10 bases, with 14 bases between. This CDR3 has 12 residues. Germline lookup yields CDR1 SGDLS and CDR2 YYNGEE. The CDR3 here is CASSQGANIAFF. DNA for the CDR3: TGTGCCAGCAGCCAAGGGGCGAACATAGCTTTCTTT.

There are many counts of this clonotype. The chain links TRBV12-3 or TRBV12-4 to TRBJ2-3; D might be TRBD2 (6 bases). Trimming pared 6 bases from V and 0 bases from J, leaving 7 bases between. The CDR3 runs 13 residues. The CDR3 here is CASRGTSTDTQYF. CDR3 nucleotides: TGTGCCAGCAGGGGGACTAGCACAGATACGCAGTATTTT.

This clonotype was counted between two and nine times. The CDR3 spells CASRSRYNEQFF. The DNA of the CDR3 is TGTGCCAGCAGATCGAGATACAATGAGCAGTTCTTC. J is TRBJ2-1 and V is TRBV2; D not resolved. Trimming cost V 6 bases and J 4 bases, with 7 bases left between them. Germline assignment: CDR1 SNHLY and CDR2 FYNNEI. The length of the CDR3 is 12 residues.

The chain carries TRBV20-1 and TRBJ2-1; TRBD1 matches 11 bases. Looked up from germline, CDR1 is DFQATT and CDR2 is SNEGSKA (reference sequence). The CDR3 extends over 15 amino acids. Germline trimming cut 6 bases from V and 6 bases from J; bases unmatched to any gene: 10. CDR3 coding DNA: TGCAGTGCGGCCGGGACAGGGGGTATTCCCAATGAGCAGTTCTTC. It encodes CSAAGTGGIPNEQFF.

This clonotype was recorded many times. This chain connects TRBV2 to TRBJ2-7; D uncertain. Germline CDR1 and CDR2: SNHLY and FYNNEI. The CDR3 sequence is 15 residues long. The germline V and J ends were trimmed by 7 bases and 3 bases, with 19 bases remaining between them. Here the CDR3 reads CASTPPAKRHYEQYF. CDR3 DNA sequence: TGTGCCAGCACCCCCCCGGCCAAACGTCACTACGAGCAGTACTTC.

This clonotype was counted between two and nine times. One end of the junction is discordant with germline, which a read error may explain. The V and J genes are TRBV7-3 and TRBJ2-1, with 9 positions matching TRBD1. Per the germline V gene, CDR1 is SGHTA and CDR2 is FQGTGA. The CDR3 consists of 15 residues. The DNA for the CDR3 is TGTGCCAGCAGCATACAGGGGGACAGGGTCAATGAGCAGCTCTTC. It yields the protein CASSIQGDRVNEQLF.

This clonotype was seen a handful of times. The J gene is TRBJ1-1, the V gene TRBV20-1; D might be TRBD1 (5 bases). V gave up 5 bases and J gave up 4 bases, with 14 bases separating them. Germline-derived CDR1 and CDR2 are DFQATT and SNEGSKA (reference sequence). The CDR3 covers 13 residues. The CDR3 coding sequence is TGCAGTGCTTTGGACGTACAGGTCACTGAAGCTTTCTTT. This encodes CSALDVQVTEAFF.

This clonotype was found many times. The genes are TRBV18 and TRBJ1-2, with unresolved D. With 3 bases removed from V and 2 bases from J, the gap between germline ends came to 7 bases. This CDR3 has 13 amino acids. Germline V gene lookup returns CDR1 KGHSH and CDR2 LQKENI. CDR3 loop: CASSPGPNYGYTF. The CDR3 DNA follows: TGTGCCAGCTCACCCGGGCCGAACTATGGCTACACCTTC. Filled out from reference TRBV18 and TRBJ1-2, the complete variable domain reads NAGVMQNPRHLVRRRGQEARLRCSPMKGHSHVYWYRQLPEEGLKFMVYLQKENIIDESGMPKERFSAEFPKEGPSILRIQQVVRGDSAAYFCASSPGPNYGYTFGSGTRLTVV.

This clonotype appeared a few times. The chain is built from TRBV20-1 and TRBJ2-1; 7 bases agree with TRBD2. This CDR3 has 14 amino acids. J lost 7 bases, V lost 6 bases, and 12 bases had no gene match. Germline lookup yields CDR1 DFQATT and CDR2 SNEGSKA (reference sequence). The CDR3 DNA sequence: TGCAGTGCGAAGGTGGGGCGGGGGAGGAATGAGCAGTTCTTC. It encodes CSAKVGRGRNEQFF.

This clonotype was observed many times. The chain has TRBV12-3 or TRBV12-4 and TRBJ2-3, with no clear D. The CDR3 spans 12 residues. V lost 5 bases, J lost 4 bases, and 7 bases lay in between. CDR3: CASSETPDTQYF. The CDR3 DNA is TGTGCCAGCAGTGAAACTCCAGATACGCAGTATTTT.

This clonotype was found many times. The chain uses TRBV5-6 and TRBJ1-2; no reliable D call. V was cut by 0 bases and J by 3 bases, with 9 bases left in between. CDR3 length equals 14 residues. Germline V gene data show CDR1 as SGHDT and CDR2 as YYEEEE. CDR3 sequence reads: CASSLGQQYYGYTF. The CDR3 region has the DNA TGTGCCAGCAGCTTGGGGCAGCAATACTATGGCTACACCTTC.

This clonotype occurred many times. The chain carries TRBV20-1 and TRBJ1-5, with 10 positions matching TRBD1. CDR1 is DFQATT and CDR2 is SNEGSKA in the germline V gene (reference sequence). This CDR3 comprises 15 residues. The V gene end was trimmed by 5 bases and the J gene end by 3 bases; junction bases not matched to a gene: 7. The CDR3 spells CSARTGGADNQPQHF. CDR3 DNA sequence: TGCAGTGCTCGGACAGGGGGAGCGGACAATCAGCCCCAGCATTTT.

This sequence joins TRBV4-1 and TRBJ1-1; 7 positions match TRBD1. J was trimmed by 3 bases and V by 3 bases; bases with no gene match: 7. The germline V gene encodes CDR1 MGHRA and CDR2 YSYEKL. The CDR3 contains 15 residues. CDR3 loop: CASSQEQGLDTEAFF. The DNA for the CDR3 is TGCGCCAGCAGCCAGGAACAGGGGTTGGACACTGAAGCTTTCTTT.

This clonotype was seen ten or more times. CDR3 bases: TGCGCCAGCAGCTTGACCTTGGTCGGTGCTCGGAGCCCCTACAATGAGCAGTTCTTC. As protein: CASSLTLVGARSPYNEQFF. The chain employs TRBV5-1 and TRBJ2-1; D gene uncertain. CDR1 and CDR2 (germline): SGHRS, YFSETQ. V dropped 1 base and J dropped 2 bases, with 22 bases sitting between them. The length of the CDR3 is 19 residues. Supplemented by reference TRBV5-1 and TRBJ2-1, the full variable domain reads KAGVTQTPRYLIKTRGQQVTLSCSPISGHRSVSWYQQTPGQGLQFLFEYFSETQRNKGNFPGRFSGRQFSNSRSEMNVSTLELGDSALYLCASSLTLVGARSPYNEQFFGPGTRLTVL.

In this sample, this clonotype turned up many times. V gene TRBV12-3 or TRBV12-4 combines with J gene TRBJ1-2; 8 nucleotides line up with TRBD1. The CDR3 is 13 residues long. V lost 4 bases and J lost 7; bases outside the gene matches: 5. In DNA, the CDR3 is TGTGCCAGCAGTTCGACAGGGGAGCGTGGCTACACCTTC. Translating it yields CASSSTGERGYTF.

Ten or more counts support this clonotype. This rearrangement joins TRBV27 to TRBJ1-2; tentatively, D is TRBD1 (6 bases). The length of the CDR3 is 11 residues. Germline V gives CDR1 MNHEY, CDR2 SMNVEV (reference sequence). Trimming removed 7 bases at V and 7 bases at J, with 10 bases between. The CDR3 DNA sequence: TGTGCCAGCACCGAGGGGGGTGGCTACACCTTC. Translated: CASTEGGGYTF.

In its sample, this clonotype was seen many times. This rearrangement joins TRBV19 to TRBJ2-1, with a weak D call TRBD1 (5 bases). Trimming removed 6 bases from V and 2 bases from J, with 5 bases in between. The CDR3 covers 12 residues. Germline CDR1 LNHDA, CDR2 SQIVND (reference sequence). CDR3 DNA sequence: TGTGCCAGTAGGACAGCCTACAATGAGCAGTTCTTC. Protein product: CASRTAYNEQFF.

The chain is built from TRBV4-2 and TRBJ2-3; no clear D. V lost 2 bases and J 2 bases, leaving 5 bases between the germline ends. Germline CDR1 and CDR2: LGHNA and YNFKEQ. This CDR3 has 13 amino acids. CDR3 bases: TGTGCCAGCAGCCAACCTAACACAGATACGCAGTATTTT. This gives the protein CASSQPNTDTQYF.

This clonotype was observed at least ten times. The CDR3 reads CASSPMAGPLEQYF. In nucleotides, the CDR3 is TGCGCCAGCAGCCCTATGGCGGGGCCTTTAGAGCAGTACTTC. The chain combines TRBV5-1 with TRBJ2-7; D is perhaps TRBD2 (6 bases). This CDR3 contains 14 residues. V lost 4 bases to trimming and J lost 7 bases, with 18 bases between them. Germline V gene lookup returns CDR1 SGHRS and CDR2 YFSETQ.

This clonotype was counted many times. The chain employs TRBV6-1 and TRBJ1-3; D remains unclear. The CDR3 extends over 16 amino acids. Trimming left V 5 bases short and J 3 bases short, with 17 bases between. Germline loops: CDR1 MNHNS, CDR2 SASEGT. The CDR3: CASSQRLTGFGNTIYF. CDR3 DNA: TGTGCCAGCAGTCAGAGACTGACCGGCTTTGGAAACACCATATATTTT.